This T cell receptor (beta chain) was recorded in a study of T cell repertoires in cytomegalovirus infection. Study overall: HLA-B-restricted CMV epitopes that are well studied were used alongside recently identified HLA-C-restricted ones. Public TCR beta signature analysis indicated the presence of both CMV infection and matching HLA type.

Study outcomes and limitations: Pooled public TCR beta family frequency picked out CMV carriers with the relevant HLA. The study found HLA-C-restricted CMV-specific TCR beta clonotypes dominating the ex vivo response.

TCRdb redid the calling of the reads with MiXCR, one entry per CDR3 protein. The table includes approximately 990,000 distinct CDR3 sequences, under 40% detected once. As to this clonotype: Its target is unknown.

The CDR3 loop spans 17 amino acids. CDR1 is SGHVT, CDR2 SQSDAQ, per germline. Unmatched junction bases numbered 7, after V lost 3 bases and J lost 1 base. The receptor was derived from a human donor in good health (CMV status not recorded). Some clones in this sample may be carry-over from other donors' samples. V is TRBV7-4 and J is TRBJ2-5; 11 bases fit TRBD2. The sample here was cultured CD8+ T cells from PBMCs, taken from culture after CMV antigen stimulation. The CDR3 region is CASSLETSGAFQETQYF. Here the CDR3 DNA reads TGTGCCAGCAGCTTGGAGACTAGCGGGGCATTCCAAGAGACCCAGTACTTC.